The rows below give T cell receptor beta chains drawn from one sample of a study of shared clonotypes between healthy human individuals. Measured with immunoSEQ multiplex PCR; TCRdb has only the in-frame clones, and not every one. Of 300,000 to 400,000 clones in the sample, around 67% are singletons; the top ten hold 8% to 13%. The sample was memory CD4+ T cells sorted from blood. Source of these receptors: a young man in good health. The CDR3 runs from the conserved cysteine through the conserved F or W. The order of the fields is J gene, D gene, V gene, clone size, CDR3 protein, CDR3 DNA. D genes are given only for firm matches. Clone size is not always given. Where it is, it says once, few, many or a class for expanded clones.

j_call: TRBJ1-2
d_call: TRBD1
v_call: TRBV7-9
clone_size: -
cdr3_aa: CASSLAGTGGEFYTF
cdr3_nt: TGTGCCAGCAGCTTGGCCGGGACAGGGGGCGAATTCTACACCTTC

j_call: TRBJ2-7
d_call: -
v_call: TRBV2
clone_size: -
cdr3_aa: CASSVRGGSYEQYF
cdr3_nt: TGTGCCAGCAGTGTTAGAGGGGGCTCCTACGAGCAGTACTTC

j_call: TRBJ2-7
d_call: -
v_call: TRBV13
clone_size: -
cdr3_aa: CASSRPRGGRPYEQYF
cdr3_nt: TGTGCCAGCAGCCGGCCCCGGGGCGGGCGTCCCTACGAGCAGTACTTC

j_call: TRBJ2-7
d_call: TRBD2
v_call: TRBV7-8
clone_size: -
cdr3_aa: CASSSTSGSYEQYF
cdr3_nt: TGTGCCAGCAGCTCTACTAGCGGCTCCTACGAGCAGTACTTC

j_call: TRBJ2-5
d_call: -
v_call: TRBV7-2
clone_size: -
cdr3_aa: CASSPLQLYETQYF
cdr3_nt: TGTGCCAGCAGCCCACTTCAGTTGTATGAGACCCAGTACTTC

j_call: TRBJ1-3
d_call: -
v_call: TRBV5-1
clone_size: -
cdr3_aa: CASSYSDTSSGNTIYF
cdr3_nt: TGCGCCAGCAGCTACTCCGACACGAGCTCTGGAAACACCATATATTTT

j_call: TRBJ1-5
d_call: -
v_call: TRBV6-9
clone_size: -
cdr3_aa: CASSMGNSNQPQHF
cdr3_nt: TGTGCCAGCAGTATGGGGAATAGCAATCAGCCCCAGCATTTT

j_call: TRBJ1-2
d_call: -
v_call: TRBV7-2
clone_size: -
cdr3_aa: CASSQTRQEGYTF
cdr3_nt: TGTGCCAGCAGCCAGACAAGGCAGGAAGGCTACACCTTC

j_call: TRBJ2-7
d_call: -
v_call: TRBV6-5
clone_size: few
cdr3_aa: CASRPRAPSIREQYF
cdr3_nt: TGTGCCAGCAGACCGAGAGCCCCTAGTATCCGGGAGCAGTACTTC

j_call: TRBJ2-7
d_call: TRBD1
v_call: TRBV2
clone_size: -
cdr3_aa: CASRSRQGSPSYEQYF
cdr3_nt: TGTGCCAGCAGGAGTAGACAGGGCTCGCCATCCTACGAGCAGTACTTC

j_call: TRBJ1-5
d_call: -
v_call: TRBV6-6
clone_size: few
cdr3_aa: CASSSRVGVNQPQHF
cdr3_nt: TGTGCCAGCAGTTCAAGGGTCGGGGTCAATCAGCCCCAGCATTTT

j_call: TRBJ2-3
d_call: TRBD2
v_call: TRBV5-1
clone_size: -
cdr3_aa: CASSPRTSGYTDTQYF
cdr3_nt: TGCGCCAGCAGCCCGCGGACTAGCGGATACACAGATACGCAGTATTTT

j_call: TRBJ2-2
d_call: -
v_call: TRBV27
clone_size: -
cdr3_aa: CASSYSTGELFF
cdr3_nt: TGTGCCAGCAGTTATAGCACCGGGGAGCTGTTTTTT

j_call: TRBJ2-1
d_call: TRBD2
v_call: TRBV30
clone_size: -
cdr3_aa: CAWSPGLANEQFF
cdr3_nt: TGTGCCTGGAGTCCGGGACTAGCAAATGAGCAGTTCTTC

j_call: TRBJ1-5
d_call: -
v_call: TRBV2
clone_size: -
cdr3_aa: CASSEQGSQPQHF
cdr3_nt: TGTGCCAGCAGTGAACAGGGGTCCCAGCCCCAGCATTTT

j_call: TRBJ1-2
d_call: TRBD1
v_call: TRBV18
clone_size: once
cdr3_aa: CASSQGAVYGYTF
cdr3_nt: TGTGCCAGCTCACAGGGGGCAGTATATGGCTACACCTTC

j_call: TRBJ2-1
d_call: TRBD1
v_call: TRBV28
clone_size: -
cdr3_aa: CASSLHGTGGNEQFF
cdr3_nt: TGTGCCAGCAGTCTCCACGGGACAGGGGGCAATGAGCAGTTCTTC

j_call: TRBJ2-1
d_call: -
v_call: TRBV6-5
clone_size: few
cdr3_aa: CASSYQDMRSYNEQFF
cdr3_nt: TGTGCCAGCAGTTACCAGGACATGCGCTCCTACAATGAGCAGTTCTTC

j_call: TRBJ1-5
d_call: -
v_call: TRBV19
clone_size: -
cdr3_aa: CASRPGAHSNQPQHF
cdr3_nt: TGTGCCAGTAGACCAGGGGCACATAGCAATCAGCCCCAGCATTTT

j_call: TRBJ2-6
d_call: TRBD1
v_call: TRBV5-4
clone_size: -
cdr3_aa: CASSVQGVSGANVLTF
cdr3_nt: TGTGCCAGCAGCGTACAGGGGGTTTCTGGGGCCAACGTCCTGACTTTC

j_call: TRBJ1-5
d_call: TRBD1
v_call: TRBV18
clone_size: -
cdr3_aa: CASSQGASNQPQHF
cdr3_nt: TGTGCCAGCTCACAGGGGGCTAGCAATCAGCCCCAGCATTTT

j_call: TRBJ1-5
d_call: -
v_call: TRBV2
clone_size: -
cdr3_aa: CASNPGNQPQHF
cdr3_nt: TGTGCCAGCAATCCAGGTAATCAGCCCCAGCATTTT

j_call: TRBJ1-2
d_call: TRBD1
v_call: TRBV6-1
clone_size: once
cdr3_aa: CASSEGGTANYGYTF
cdr3_nt: TGTGCCAGCAGTGAAGGGGGGACAGCTAACTATGGCTACACCTTC

j_call: TRBJ1-1
d_call: -
v_call: TRBV2
clone_size: -
cdr3_aa: CASSWTENTEAFF
cdr3_nt: TGTGCCAGCAGTTGGACAGAGAACACTGAAGCTTTCTTT

j_call: TRBJ2-7
d_call: TRBD2
v_call: TRBV11-1
clone_size: -
cdr3_aa: CASSPGTSGLFSYEQYF
cdr3_nt: TGTGCCAGCAGCCCAGGGACTAGCGGACTATTCTCCTACGAGCAGTACTTC

j_call: TRBJ2-7
d_call: TRBD2
v_call: TRBV7-2
clone_size: -
cdr3_aa: CASSTTSGTTYEQYF
cdr3_nt: TGTGCCAGCAGCACCACTAGCGGGACTACCTACGAGCAGTACTTC

j_call: TRBJ2-7
d_call: TRBD1
v_call: TRBV7-9
clone_size: -
cdr3_aa: CASSLGTGVREQYF
cdr3_nt: TGTGCCAGCAGCTTAGGCACAGGGGTCCGCGAGCAGTACTTC

j_call: TRBJ2-3
d_call: -
v_call: TRBV28
clone_size: -
cdr3_aa: CASSLADLSTDTQYF
cdr3_nt: TGTGCCAGCAGTTTAGCGGATTTGAGCACAGATACGCAGTATTTT

j_call: TRBJ1-1
d_call: -
v_call: TRBV2
clone_size: few
cdr3_aa: CASRSRGGAFF
cdr3_nt: TGTGCCAGCCGAAGCAGGGGCGGAGCTTTCTTT

j_call: TRBJ2-2
d_call: -
v_call: TRBV11-3
clone_size: -
cdr3_aa: CASSSTGTGELFF
cdr3_nt: TGTGCCAGCAGCTCCACCGGAACCGGGGAGCTGTTTTTT

j_call: TRBJ2-1
d_call: -
v_call: TRBV6-6
clone_size: -
cdr3_aa: CASSYSTVGSGRRQFF
cdr3_nt: TGTGCCAGCAGTTACTCGACTGTCGGGTCTGGACGGAGGCAGTTCTTC

j_call: TRBJ2-6
d_call: TRBD1
v_call: TRBV4-3
clone_size: many
cdr3_aa: CASSQGDRGSGANVLTF
cdr3_nt: TGCGCCAGCAGCCAAGGGGACAGGGGCTCTGGGGCCAACGTCCTGACTTTC

j_call: TRBJ2-2
d_call: -
v_call: TRBV5-1
clone_size: -
cdr3_aa: CASSLRSQGNTGELFF
cdr3_nt: TGCGCCAGCAGCTTGAGGTCACAGGGGAACACCGGGGAGCTGTTTTTT

j_call: TRBJ1-5
d_call: -
v_call: TRBV28
clone_size: -
cdr3_aa: CASKTPLGDQPQHF
cdr3_nt: TGTGCCAGCAAAACACCCCTTGGAGATCAGCCCCAGCATTTT